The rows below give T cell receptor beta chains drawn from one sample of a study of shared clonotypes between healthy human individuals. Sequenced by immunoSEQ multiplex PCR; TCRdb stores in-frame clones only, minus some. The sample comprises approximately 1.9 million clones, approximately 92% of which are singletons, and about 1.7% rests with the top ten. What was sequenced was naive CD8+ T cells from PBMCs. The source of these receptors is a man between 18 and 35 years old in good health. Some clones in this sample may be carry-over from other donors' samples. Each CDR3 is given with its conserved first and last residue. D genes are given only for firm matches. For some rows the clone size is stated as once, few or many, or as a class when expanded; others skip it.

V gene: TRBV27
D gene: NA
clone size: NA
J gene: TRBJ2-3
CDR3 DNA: TGTGCCAGCAGTGTGATAGCGGATACGCAGTATTTT
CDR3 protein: CASSVIADTQYF

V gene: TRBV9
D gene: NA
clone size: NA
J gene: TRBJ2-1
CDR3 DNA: TGTGCCAGCAGCGTAGGCCAGGGGCGTATTAATGAGCAGTTCTTC
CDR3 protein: CASSVGQGRINEQFF

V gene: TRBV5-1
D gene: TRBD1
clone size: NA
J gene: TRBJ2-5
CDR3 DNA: TGCGCCAGCAGCTCCGGGACAGCTAGCCAAGAGACCCAGTACTTC
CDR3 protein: CASSSGTASQETQYF

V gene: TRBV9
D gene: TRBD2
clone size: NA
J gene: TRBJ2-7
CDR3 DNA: TGTGCCAGCAGTGCGGGACTAGGGTCAACCTACGAGCAGTACTTC
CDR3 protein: CASSAGLGSTYEQYF

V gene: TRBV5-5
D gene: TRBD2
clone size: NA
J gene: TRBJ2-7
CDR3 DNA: TGTGCCAGCACGCCCGGGGGGGCTCCTTTGAGGGAGCAGTACTTC
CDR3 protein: CASTPGGAPLREQYF

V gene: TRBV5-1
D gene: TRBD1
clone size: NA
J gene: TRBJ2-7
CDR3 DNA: TGCGCCAGCAGGTCGGGACAGTTCTACGAGCAGTACTTC
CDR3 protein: CASRSGQFYEQYF

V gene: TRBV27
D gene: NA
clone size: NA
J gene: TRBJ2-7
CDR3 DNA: TGTGCCAGCAGTTTACAACGGACAGCCTGGGGGTACGAGCAGTACTTC
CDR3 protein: CASSLQRTAWGYEQYF

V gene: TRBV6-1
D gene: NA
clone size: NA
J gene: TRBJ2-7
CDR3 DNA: TGTGCCAGCAGTGAAGGGGATAGCGGAGATACCTACGAGCAGTACTTC
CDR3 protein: CASSEGDSGDTYEQYF

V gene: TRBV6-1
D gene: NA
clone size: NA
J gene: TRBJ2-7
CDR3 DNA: TGTGCCAGCAGTGAAGCGGTCTCATACGAGCAGTACTTC
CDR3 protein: CASSEAVSYEQYF

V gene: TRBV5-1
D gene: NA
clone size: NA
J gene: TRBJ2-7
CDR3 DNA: TGCGCCAGCAGCTTGGAGCCCAACTTGCAGTACTTC
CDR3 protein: CASSLEPNLQYF

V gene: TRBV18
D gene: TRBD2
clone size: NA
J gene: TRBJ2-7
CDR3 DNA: TGTGCCAGCTCACCTGAGGCGCGGGAGAAGGGCTACGAGCAGTACTTC
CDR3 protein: CASSPEAREKGYEQYF

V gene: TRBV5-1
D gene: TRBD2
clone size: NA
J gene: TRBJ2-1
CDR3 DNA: TGCGCCAGCAGCTCAGGACTAGCGGGGAACAATGAGCAGTTCTTC
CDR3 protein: CASSSGLAGNNEQFF

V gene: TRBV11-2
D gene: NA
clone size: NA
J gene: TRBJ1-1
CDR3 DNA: TGTGCCAGCAGCTTTGCGGGAACTGAAGCTTTCTTT
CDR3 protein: CASSFAGTEAFF

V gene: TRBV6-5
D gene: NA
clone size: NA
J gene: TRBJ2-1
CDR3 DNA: TGTGCCAGCAGTTACTCCGGACAGAAGAATGAGCAGTTCTTC
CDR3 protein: CASSYSGQKNEQFF

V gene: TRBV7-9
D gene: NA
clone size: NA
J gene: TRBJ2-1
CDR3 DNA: TGTGCCAGCAGCCCTCCCCAAATAGGGGCCCTCGATGACAATGAGCAGTTCTTC
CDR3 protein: CASSPPQIGALDDNEQFF

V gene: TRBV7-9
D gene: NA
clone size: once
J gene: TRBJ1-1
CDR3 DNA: TGTGCCAGCAGCTTAGCCGTGGCTTTGAACACTGAAGCTTTCTTT
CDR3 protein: CASSLAVALNTEAFF

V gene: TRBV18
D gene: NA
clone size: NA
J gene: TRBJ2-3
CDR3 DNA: TGTGCCAGCTCACCACGTCCCGGGGATAGCACAGATACGCAGTATTTT
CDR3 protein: CASSPRPGDSTDTQYF

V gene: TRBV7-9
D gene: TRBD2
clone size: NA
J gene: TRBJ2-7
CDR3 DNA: TGTGCCAGCAACAAAGTTAGCGGGAGAGACTACGAGCAGTACTTC
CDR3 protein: CASNKVSGRDYEQYF

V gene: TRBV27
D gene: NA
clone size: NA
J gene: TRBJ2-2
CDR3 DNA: TGTGCCAGCAGTTTAGTCAACACCGGGGAGCTGTTTTTT
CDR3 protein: CASSLVNTGELFF

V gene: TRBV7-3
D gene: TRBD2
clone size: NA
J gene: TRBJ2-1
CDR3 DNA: TGTGCCAGCAGCGCCTCTGGACTAGCGGGCCTCAATGAGCAGTTCTTC
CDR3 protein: CASSASGLAGLNEQFF

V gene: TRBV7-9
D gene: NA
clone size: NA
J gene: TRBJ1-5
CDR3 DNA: TGCGCCAGCAGCGTAACGGAGGCGGATCAGCCCCAGCATTTT
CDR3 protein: CASSVTEADQPQHF

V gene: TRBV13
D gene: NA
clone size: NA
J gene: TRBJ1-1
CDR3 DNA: TGTGCCAGCAGTAAGACTGGCACTGAAGCTTTCTTT
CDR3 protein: CASSKTGTEAFF

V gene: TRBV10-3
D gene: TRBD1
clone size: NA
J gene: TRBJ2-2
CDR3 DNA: TGTGCCATCAACCAACGGGGACAGGGGGTAGACACCGGGGAGCTGTTTTTT
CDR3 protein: CAINQRGQGVDTGELFF

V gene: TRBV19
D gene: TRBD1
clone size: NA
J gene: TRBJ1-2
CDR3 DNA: TGTGCCAGTAGTCCCTCCCCGACAGGGTATGGCTACACCTTC
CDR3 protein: CASSPSPTGYGYTF

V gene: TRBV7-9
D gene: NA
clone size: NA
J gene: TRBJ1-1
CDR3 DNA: TGTGCCAGCAGCTTGGGGACAATTTGGGCGACTGAAGCTTTCTTT
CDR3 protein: CASSLGTIWATEAFF

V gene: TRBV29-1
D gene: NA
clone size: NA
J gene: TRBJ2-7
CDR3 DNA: TGCAGCGTTGCGGTCAACAGGTACGAGCAGTACTTC
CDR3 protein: CSVAVNRYEQYF

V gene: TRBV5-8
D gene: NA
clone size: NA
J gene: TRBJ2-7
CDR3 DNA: TGTGCCAGCAGCTTGCCCCAAAATAGCCCCTACGAGCAGTACTTC
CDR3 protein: CASSLPQNSPYEQYF

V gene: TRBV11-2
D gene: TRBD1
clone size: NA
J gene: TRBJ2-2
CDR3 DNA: TGTGCCAGCAGCGGCCGACAGGGGCACGGGGAGCTGTTTTTT
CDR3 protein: CASSGRQGHGELFF

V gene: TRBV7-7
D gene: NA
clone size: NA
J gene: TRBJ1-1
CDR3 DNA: TGTGCCAGCAGGGGAGGGCATCTATCCATTGCTGAAGCTTTCTTT
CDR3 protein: CASRGGHLSIAEAFF

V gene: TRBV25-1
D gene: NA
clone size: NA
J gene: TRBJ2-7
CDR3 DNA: TGTGCCAGCAGTGAACAGGGCTCCTACGAGCAGTACTTC
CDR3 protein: CASSEQGSYEQYF

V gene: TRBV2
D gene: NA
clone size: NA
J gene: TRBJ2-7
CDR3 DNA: TGTGCCAGCCGGGATCCGAGGCCCTCTTCCTACGAGCAGTACTTC
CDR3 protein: CASRDPRPSSYEQYF

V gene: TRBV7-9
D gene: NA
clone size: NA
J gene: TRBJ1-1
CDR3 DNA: TGTGCCAGCAGCTTACCGGTCCGGGTTTATACTGAAGCTTTCTTT
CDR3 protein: CASSLPVRVYTEAFF

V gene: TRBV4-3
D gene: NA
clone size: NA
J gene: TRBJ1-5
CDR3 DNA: TGCGCCAGCAGCCCCATTTGGGCGGGCAATCAGCCCCAGCATTTT
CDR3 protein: CASSPIWAGNQPQHF

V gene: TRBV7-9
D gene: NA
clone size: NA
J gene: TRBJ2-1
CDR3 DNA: TGTGCCAGCAGCTTAGCGCTCTTCGGCCTCAATGAGCAGTTCTTC
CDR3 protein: CASSLALFGLNEQFF

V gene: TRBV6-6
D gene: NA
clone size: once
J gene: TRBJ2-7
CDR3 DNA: TGTGCCAGCAGCTACGGGGACGGATACTACGAGCAGTACTTC
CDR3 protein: CASSYGDGYYEQYF

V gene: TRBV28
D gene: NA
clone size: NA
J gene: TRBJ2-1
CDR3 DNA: TGTGCCAGCAGTTCGGGAGCCGCCAATGAGCAGTTCTTC
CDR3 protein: CASSSGAANEQFF

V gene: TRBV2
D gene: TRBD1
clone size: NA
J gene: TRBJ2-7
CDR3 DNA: TGTGCCAGCAGTCACCCGGGACAGGACTACGAGCAGTACTTC
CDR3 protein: CASSHPGQDYEQYF

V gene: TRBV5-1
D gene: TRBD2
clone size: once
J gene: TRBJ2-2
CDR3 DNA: TGCGCCAGCAGCTTGGGTCTAGCGGGAGGGCCGGCTGCCGGGGAGCTGTTTTTT
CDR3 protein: CASSLGLAGGPAAGELFF

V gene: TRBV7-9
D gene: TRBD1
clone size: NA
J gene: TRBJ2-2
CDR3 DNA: TGTGCCAGCAGCTTCCCGGGACAGGGGCCAAACACCGGGGAGCTGTTTTTT
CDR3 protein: CASSFPGQGPNTGELFF

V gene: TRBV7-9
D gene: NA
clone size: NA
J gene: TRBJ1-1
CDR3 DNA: TGTGCCAGCAGCACCCCGTGGGACACTGAAGCTTTCTTT
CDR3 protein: CASSTPWDTEAFF

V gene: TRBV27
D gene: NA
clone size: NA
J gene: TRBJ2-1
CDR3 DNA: TGTGCCAGCAGTTTATCAAGGGGTTGGGATGAGCAGTTCTTC
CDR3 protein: CASSLSRGWDEQFF

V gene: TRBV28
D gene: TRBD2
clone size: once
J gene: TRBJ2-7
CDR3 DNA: TGTGCCAGCAGTCCTAGACTAGCGGGCGAGCAGTACTTC
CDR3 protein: CASSPRLAGEQYF

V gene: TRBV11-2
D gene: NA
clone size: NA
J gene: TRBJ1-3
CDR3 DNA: TGTGCCAGCAGCTTAGGGAACCCAAACACCATATATTTT
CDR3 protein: CASSLGNPNTIYF

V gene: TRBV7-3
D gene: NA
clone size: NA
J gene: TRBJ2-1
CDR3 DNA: TGTGCCAGCAGCTTAACGGGGAAGCACAATGAGCAGTTCTTC
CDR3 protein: CASSLTGKHNEQFF

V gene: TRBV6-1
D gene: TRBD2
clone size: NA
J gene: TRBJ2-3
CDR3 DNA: TGTGCCAGCAGAGAAGGACTAGCGGGAGCCCCAGATACGCAGTATTTT
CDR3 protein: CASREGLAGAPDTQYF

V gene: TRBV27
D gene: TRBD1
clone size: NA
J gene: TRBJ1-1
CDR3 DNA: TGTGCCAGCAGTACGAGGACAGGGAACACTGAAGCTTTCTTT
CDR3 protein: CASSTRTGNTEAFF

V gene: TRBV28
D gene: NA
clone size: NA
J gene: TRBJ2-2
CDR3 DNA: TGTGCCAGCAGTCTCCGGACAGACCTCACCGGGGAGCTGTTTTTT
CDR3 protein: CASSLRTDLTGELFF

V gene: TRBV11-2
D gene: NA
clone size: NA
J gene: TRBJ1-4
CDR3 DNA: TGTGCCACCCGGGGGAGGGTACGGAATGAAAAACTGTTTTTT
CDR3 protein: CATRGRVRNEKLFF

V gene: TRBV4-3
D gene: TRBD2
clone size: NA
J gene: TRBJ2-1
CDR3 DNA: TGCGCCAGCAGCCAAGGGATGGGACTAGCGGAATACAATGAGCAGTTCTTC
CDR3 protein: CASSQGMGLAEYNEQFF

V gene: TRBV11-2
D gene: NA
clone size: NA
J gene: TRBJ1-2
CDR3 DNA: TGTGCCAGCCACATCGGGGGATATGGCTACACCTTC
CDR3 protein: CASHIGGYGYTF

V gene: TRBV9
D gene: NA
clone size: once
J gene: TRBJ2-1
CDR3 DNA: TGTGCCAGCAGCGTAGACTGGGCCTCCTACAATGAGCAGTTCTTC
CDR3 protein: CASSVDWASYNEQFF

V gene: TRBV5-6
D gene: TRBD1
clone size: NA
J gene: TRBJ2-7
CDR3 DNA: TGTGCCAGCAGCCCCTCCGACAGGGGGCTATTCGACGAGCAGTACTTC
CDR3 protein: CASSPSDRGLFDEQYF

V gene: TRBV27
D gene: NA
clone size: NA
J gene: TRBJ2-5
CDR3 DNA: TGTGCCAGCAGTTCCACGACTAGGGGCGAGACCCAGTACTTC
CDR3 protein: CASSSTTRGETQYF

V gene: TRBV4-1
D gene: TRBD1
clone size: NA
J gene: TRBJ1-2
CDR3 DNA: TGCGCCAGCAGCCATTACCCGACAGGGGTTGTTTCACCACCCTATGGCTACACCTTC
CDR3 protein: CASSHYPTGVVSPPYGYTF

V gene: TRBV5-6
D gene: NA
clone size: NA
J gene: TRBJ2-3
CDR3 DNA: TGTGCCAGCAGCTTGGTGGCTGCGTTAGATACGCAGTATTTT
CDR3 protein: CASSLVAALDTQYF

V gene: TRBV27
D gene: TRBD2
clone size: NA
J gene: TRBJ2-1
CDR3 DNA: TGTGCCAGCAGCTGGGGAGGGTTGGGCTCCTACAATGAGCAGTTCTTC
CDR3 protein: CASSWGGLGSYNEQFF

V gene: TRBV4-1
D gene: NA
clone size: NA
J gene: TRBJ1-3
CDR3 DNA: TGCGCCAGCAGCCAAGATAGCAGGGCTGGAAACACCATATATTTT
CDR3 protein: CASSQDSRAGNTIYF

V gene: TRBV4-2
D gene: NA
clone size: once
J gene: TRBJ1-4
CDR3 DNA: TGTGCCAGCAGCATAAGACGGGGGGCAACTAATGAAAAACTGTTTTTT
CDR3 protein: CASSIRRGATNEKLFF

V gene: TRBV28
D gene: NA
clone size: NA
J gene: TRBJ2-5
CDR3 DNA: TGTGCCAGCAGTTCCACGAGGGGCTTGTACCAAGAGACCCAGTACTTC
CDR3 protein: CASSSTRGLYQETQYF

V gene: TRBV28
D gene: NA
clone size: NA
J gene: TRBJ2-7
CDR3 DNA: TGTGCCAGCAGTTTTTCATCCTACGAGCAGTACTTC
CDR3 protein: CASSFSSYEQYF